The 8 T cell receptor beta chains listed next were all sequenced from one sample in a study of T cell repertoires in cytomegalovirus infection (dated 2019 in TCRdb). TCRdb lists the instrument as Illumina HiSeq 1500. Starting from the raw public reads, TCRdb applied fastp trimming at Q25, assembled clones with MiXCR and retained in-frame beta chains. Under each unique CDR3 protein, matching rows form one entry showing the most common genes and DNA. For this sample there are 200,000 to 300,000 distinct CDR3 sequences; roughly 13% appear just once. 8.5% to 9% of the sample goes to the ten largest clones. Sequenced sample: PBMCs. The receptors shown here come from a human donor in good health (CMV status not recorded). Some clones in this sample may be carry-over from other donors' samples.

In its sample, this clonotype was seen many times. The gene calls are TRBV7-6 and TRBJ2-7; 12 nucleotides match TRBD2. Germline loops: CDR1 SGHVS, CDR2 FNYEAQ. This CDR3 is built from 15 residues. Unmatched junction bases numbered 6, after V lost 5 bases and J lost 4 bases. Written as DNA, the CDR3 is TGTGCCAGCAGCCCGCTAGCGGGAGGGGGGTACGAGCAGTACTTC. Amino acid sequence: CASSPLAGGGYEQYF.

This clonotype was seen a few times. The gene calls are TRBV3-1 and TRBJ2-4; D unresolved. Deletions cut 1 base from V and 9 bases from J, with 13 bases between. CDR1 is LGHDT and CDR2 is YNNKEL in the germline V gene (reference sequence). The length of the CDR3 is 14 residues. Written as DNA, the CDR3 is TGTGCCAGCAGCCAAGCGGAGCGATTTAGCATTCAGTACTTC. It encodes CASSQAERFSIQYF.

This clonotype was recorded only once. The J gene is TRBJ2-3, the V gene TRBV12-3 or TRBV12-4, with D possibly matching TRBD1 (6 bases). The germline V and J ends were trimmed by 5 bases and 6 bases, with 18 bases remaining between them. The length of the CDR3 is 15 residues. The CDR3 sequence is CASSQILQTGDTQYF. The CDR3 DNA is TGTGCCAGCAGTCAAATCCTACAAACAGGGGATACGCAGTATTTT.

J is TRBJ1-4 and V is TRBV28; D may be TRBD1 (6 bases). V lost 3 bases, J lost 8 bases, and 19 bases lay in between. The CDR3 consists of 16 residues. CDR1 MDHEN and CDR2 SYDVKM come from the germline V gene. The CDR3 DNA sequence: TGTGCCAGCAGTTTTCGGGGGGCTTCGAAGGGGGAAAAACTGTTTTTT. Protein: CASSFRGASKGEKLFF.

This rearrangement joins TRBV6-2 or TRBV6-3 to TRBJ2-2; possible D gene TRBD1, 6 bases. This CDR3 has 14 residues. The V end was cut by 5 bases, the J end by 6 bases, with 13 bases between. In germline, CDR1 is MNHEY, CDR2 SVGEGT. CDR3 amino acids: CASSPRTGSGELFF. The CDR3 bases are TGTGCCAGCAGTCCGCGAACAGGGTCCGGGGAGCTGTTTTTT.

This CDR3 reads CASSGRAGGGYEQYF. The CDR3, as DNA: TGTGCCAGCAGCGGGAGGGCTGGCGGGGGCTACGAGCAGTACTTC. V and J are TRBV5-5 and TRBJ2-7; 7 bases align to TRBD2. The CDR3 covers 15 residues. The J segment lost 3 bases and the V segment lost 4 bases, leaving 10 bases of the junction unmatched. Germline lookup yields CDR1 SGHKS and CDR2 YYEKEE (reference sequence).

In its sample, this clonotype was seen a few times. The rearrangement links TRBV27 to TRBJ2-7; TRBD1 agrees at 7 bases. This CDR3 contains 15 residues. Germline assignment: CDR1 MNHEY and CDR2 SMNVEV (reference sequence). Trimming at V came to 5 bases and at J to 0 bases, leaving 7 bases not matched to a gene. The CDR3: CASSRIGQVSYEQYF. The DNA for the CDR3 is TGTGCCAGCAGTCGAATCGGACAGGTCTCCTACGAGCAGTACTTC.

The rearrangement uses TRBV6-1 and TRBJ2-1; the D call may be TRBD1 or TRBD2 (5 bases each). The germline V gene has CDR1 MNHNS and CDR2 SASEGT. CDR3 size: 14 residues. Deletions cut 3 bases from V and 4 bases from J, with 10 bases between. Here the CDR3 reads CASSDRDGYNEQFF. Here the CDR3 DNA reads TGTGCCAGCAGTGACCGGGACGGTTACAATGAGCAGTTCTTC.